A selection of T cell receptor beta chains follows, all from one sample in a study of shared clonotypes between healthy human individuals. The data were produced by immunoSEQ multiplex PCR, yet TCRdb's version contains in-frame clones alone and is incomplete. The profile covers about 2,100,000 clones, with just over 90% appearing a single time and more than 1.5% taken by the ten largest. The sample comprised naive CD8+ T cells from PBMCs. The receptors were gathered from a man aged 18-30 years in good health. Some clones in this sample may be carry-over from other donors' samples. The CDR3 runs from the conserved cysteine through the conserved F or W. D genes are given only for firm matches. Rows give clone size only sometimes, using once, few, many, or a class for an expanded clone.

TRBV11-3	NA	TRBJ2-1	13	TRBD2	TGTGCCAGCAGCTTCCTAGCGGGAGTTGAGCAGTTCTTC	CASSFLAGVEQFF
TRBV19	NA	TRBJ1-2	14	TRBD1	TGTGCCAGTAACCCGGACAGGGTCGACTATGGCTACACCTTC	CASNPDRVDYGYTF
TRBV27	NA	TRBJ2-1	15	NA	TGTGCCAGCAGCGAACGGGGGGCCCCCTACAATGAGCAGTTCTTC	CASSERGAPYNEQFF
TRBV9	NA	TRBJ1-3	14	TRBD1	TGTGCCAGCAGCGGGACAGGCCCTGCTAACACCATATATTTT	CASSGTGPANTIYF
TRBV19	NA	TRBJ1-5	14	TRBD1	TGTGCCAGTAGTGACAGGGTTTTCGGTCAGCCCCAGCATTTT	CASSDRVFGQPQHF
TRBV13	NA	TRBJ2-3	16	NA	TGTGCCAGCAGCTTCCCGCACGGGTACGTTACAGATACGCAGTATTTT	CASSFPHGYVTDTQYF
TRBV11-2	NA	TRBJ2-1	16	TRBD2	TGTGCCAGCAGCTACGGACTAGCGGACCTTTGGAATGAGCAGTTCTTC	CASSYGLADLWNEQFF
TRBV27	NA	TRBJ2-3	14	NA	TGTGCCAGCAGTTTATGGGGGCAGCGAGATACGCAGTATTTT	CASSLWGQRDTQYF
TRBV5-1	NA	TRBJ2-7	18	TRBD2	TGCGCCAGCACCACGTTTCCGGGACTAGTAAGTTCTGGTTACGAGCAGTACTTC	CASTTFPGLVSSGYEQYF
TRBV28	NA	TRBJ2-1	11	NA	TGTGCCAGCAGCCCGGAGGATGAGCAGTTCTTC	CASSPEDEQFF
TRBV4-3	NA	TRBJ2-1	17	TRBD2	TGCGCCAGCAGCCAAGATATTAAGCGGGAGGTCGACAATGAGCAGTTCTTC	CASSQDIKREVDNEQFF
TRBV7-7	NA	TRBJ2-7	12	NA	TGTGCCAGCAGCTTGGGAAGCGGGGAGCAGTACTTC	CASSLGSGEQYF
TRBV11-2	NA	TRBJ2-7	16	TRBD1	TGTGCCAGCAGCTTAGATCTTGGCGGGACAGGGGTCGAGCAGTACTTC	CASSLDLGGTGVEQYF
TRBV27	NA	TRBJ2-7	13	TRBD1	TGTGCCAGCAGTTCGACAGGGTACTACGAGCAGTACTTC	CASSSTGYYEQYF
TRBV25-1	NA	TRBJ1-3	16	NA	TGTGCCAGCAGTGATTGGTCAGAAGGGGCAGGAAACACCATATATTTT	CASSDWSEGAGNTIYF
TRBV15	NA	TRBJ2-3	15	NA	TGTGCCACCAGTCCTCAGGCGGATGCGCCCCATACGCAGTATTTT	CATSPQADAPHTQYF
TRBV7-8	NA	TRBJ2-1	11	NA	TGTGCCAGCAGCAGCGGACGGTGGTATCTCTTC	CASSSGRWYLF
TRBV4-3	NA	TRBJ1-4	17	NA	TGCGCCAGCAGCCAGGGCCGCGTGGGGGCAAGGAATGAAAAACTGTTTTTT	CASSQGRVGARNEKLFF
TRBV2	once	TRBJ2-3	13	NA	TGTGCCAGCACCCCCTTTCCCCCAGATACGCAGTATTTT	CASTPFPPDTQYF
TRBV9	once	TRBJ2-3	16	TRBD2	TGTGCCAGCAGCGAACCGACTAGCGGGATCACAGATACGCAGTATTTT	CASSEPTSGITDTQYF
TRBV9	NA	TRBJ2-7	14	NA	TGTGCCAGCAGCGCAGGGACTTATTCTCACGAGCAGTACTTC	CASSAGTYSHEQYF
TRBV12-5	NA	TRBJ2-1	14	TRBD2	TGTGCTAGTGGTTTTGAGGGAGGGTACGGTGAGCAGTTCTTC	CASGFEGGYGEQFF
TRBV4-1	NA	TRBJ2-3	16	TRBD1	TGCGCCAGCAGCCCACTGGTGGGACAGGGCACAGATACGCAGTATTTT	CASSPLVGQGTDTQYF
TRBV18	NA	TRBJ2-3	15	NA	TGTGCCAGCTCACCAGGTCGGCGGGTCGTCGATACGCAGTATTTT	CASSPGRRVVDTQYF
TRBV29-1	once	TRBJ1-5	15	NA	TGCAGCGTTGCGTCCGAAACAGGGTTCAATCAGCCCCAGCATTTT	CSVASETGFNQPQHF
TRBV28	NA	TRBJ1-5	14	NA	TGTGCCAGCAGTTTCGGGGTCGGCAATCAGCCCCAGCATTTT	CASSFGVGNQPQHF
TRBV6-1	NA	TRBJ2-7	15	NA	TGTGCCAGCAGTGAAAGACATGGGACCGCCTACGAGCAGTACTTC	CASSERHGTAYEQYF
TRBV7-8	NA	TRBJ2-2	16	TRBD1	TGTGCCAGCAGCCTTCCGCCGGGACAGCTCACCGGGGAGCTGTTTTTT	CASSLPPGQLTGELFF